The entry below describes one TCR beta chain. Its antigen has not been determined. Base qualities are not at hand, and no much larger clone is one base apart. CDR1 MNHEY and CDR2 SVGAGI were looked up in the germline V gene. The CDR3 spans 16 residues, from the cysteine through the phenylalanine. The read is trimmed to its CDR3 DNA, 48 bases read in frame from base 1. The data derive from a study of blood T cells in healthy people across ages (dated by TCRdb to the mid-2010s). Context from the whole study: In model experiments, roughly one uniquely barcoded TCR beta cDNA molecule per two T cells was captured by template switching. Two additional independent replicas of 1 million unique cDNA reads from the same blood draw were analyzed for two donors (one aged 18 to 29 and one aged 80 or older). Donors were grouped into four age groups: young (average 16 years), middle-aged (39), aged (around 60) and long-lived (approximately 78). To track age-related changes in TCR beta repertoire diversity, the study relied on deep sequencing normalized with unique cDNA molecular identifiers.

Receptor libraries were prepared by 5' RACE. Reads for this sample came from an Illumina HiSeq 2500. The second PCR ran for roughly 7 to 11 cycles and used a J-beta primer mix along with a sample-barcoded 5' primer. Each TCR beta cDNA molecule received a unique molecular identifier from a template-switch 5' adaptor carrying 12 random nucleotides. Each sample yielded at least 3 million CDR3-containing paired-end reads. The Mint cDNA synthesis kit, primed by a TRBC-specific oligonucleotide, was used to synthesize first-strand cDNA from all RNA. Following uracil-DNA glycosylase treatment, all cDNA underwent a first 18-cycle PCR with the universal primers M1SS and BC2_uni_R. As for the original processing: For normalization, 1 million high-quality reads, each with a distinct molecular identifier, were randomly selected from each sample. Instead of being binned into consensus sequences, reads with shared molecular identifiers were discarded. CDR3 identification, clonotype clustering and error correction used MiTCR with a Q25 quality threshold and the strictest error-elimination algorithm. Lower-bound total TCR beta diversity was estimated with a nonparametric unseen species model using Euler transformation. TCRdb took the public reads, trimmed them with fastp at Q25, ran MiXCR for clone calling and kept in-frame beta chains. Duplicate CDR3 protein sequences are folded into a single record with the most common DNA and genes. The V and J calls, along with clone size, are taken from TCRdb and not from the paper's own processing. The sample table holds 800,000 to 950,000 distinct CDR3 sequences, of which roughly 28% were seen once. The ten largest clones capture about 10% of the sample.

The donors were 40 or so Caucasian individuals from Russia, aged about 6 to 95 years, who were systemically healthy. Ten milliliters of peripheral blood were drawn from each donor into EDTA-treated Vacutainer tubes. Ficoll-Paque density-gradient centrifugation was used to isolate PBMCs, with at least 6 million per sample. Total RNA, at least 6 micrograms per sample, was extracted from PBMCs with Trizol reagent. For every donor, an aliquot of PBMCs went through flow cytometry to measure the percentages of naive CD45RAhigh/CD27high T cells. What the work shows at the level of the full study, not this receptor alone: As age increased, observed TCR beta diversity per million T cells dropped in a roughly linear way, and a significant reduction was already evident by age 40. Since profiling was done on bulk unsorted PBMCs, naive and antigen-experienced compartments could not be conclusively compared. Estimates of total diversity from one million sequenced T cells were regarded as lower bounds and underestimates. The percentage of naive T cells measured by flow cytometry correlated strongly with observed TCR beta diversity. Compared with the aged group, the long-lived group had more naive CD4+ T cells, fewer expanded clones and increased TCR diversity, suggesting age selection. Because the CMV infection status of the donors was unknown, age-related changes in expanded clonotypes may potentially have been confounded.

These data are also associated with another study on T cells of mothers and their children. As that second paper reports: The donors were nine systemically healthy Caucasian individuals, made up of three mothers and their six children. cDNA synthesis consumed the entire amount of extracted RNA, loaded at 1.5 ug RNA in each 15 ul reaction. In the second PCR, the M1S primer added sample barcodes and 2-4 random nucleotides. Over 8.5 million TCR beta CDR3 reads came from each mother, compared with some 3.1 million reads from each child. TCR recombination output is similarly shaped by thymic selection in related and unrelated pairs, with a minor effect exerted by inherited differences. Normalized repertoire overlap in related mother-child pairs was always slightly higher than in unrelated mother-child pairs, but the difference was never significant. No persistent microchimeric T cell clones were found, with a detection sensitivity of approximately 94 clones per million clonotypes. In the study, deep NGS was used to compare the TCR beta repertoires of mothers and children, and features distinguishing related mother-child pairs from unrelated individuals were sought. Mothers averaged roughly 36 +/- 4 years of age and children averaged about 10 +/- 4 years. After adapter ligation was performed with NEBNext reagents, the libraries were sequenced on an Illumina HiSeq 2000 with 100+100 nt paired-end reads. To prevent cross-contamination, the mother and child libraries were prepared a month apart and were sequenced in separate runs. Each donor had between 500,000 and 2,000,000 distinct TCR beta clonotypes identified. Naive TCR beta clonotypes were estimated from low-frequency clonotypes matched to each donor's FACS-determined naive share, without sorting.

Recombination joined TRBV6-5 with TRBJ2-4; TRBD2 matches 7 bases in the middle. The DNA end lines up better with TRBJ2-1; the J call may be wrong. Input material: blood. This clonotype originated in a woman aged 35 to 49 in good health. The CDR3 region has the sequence CASSYHRGGAKNIQFF. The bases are TGTGCCAGCAGTTATCACCGCGGGGGAGCCAAAAACATTCAGTTCTTC.